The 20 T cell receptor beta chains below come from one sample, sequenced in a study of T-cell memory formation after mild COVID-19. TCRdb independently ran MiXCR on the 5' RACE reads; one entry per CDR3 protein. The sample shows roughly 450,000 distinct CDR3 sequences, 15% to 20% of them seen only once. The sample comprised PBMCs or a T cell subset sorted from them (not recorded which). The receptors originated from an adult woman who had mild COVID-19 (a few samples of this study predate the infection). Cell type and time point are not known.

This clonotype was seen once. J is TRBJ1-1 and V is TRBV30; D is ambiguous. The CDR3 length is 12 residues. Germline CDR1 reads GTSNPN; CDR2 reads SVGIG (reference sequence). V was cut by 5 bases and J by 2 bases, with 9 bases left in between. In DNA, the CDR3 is TGTGCCTGGGGGCGGGCCAACACTGAAGCTTTCTTT. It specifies CAWGRANTEAFF.

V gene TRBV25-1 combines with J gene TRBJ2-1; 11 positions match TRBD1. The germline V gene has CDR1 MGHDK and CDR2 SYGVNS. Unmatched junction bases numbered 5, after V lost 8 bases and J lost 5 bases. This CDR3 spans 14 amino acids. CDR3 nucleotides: TGTGCCAGCCCGCGGGGACAGGGGGACAATGAGCAGTTCTTC. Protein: CASPRGQGDNEQFF.

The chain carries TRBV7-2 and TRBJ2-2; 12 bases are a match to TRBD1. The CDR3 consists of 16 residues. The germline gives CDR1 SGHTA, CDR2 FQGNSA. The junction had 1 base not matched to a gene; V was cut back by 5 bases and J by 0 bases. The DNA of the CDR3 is TGTGCCAGCAGCGGGGACAGGGGGCCGAACACCGGGGAGCTGTTTTTT. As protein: CASSGDRGPNTGELFF. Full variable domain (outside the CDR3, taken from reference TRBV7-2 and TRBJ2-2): GAGVSQSPSNKVTEKGKDVELRCDPISGHTALYWYRQSLGQGLEFLIYFQGNSAPDKSGLPSDRFSAERTGGSVSTLTIQRTQQEDSAVYLCASSGDRGPNTGELFFGEGSRLTVL.

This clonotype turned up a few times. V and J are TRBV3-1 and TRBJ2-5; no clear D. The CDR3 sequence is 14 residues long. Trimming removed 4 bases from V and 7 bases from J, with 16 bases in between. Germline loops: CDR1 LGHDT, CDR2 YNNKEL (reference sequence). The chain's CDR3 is CASSPPFPPGTQYF. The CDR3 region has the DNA TGTGCCAGCAGCCCGCCTTTTCCACCGGGGACCCAGTACTTC.

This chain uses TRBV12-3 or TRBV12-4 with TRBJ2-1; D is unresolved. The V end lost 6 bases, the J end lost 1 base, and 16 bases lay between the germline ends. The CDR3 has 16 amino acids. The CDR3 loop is CASRYSRRLSYNEQFF. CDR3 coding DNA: TGTGCCAGCAGGTATAGCCGCAGGTTATCCTACAATGAGCAGTTCTTC.

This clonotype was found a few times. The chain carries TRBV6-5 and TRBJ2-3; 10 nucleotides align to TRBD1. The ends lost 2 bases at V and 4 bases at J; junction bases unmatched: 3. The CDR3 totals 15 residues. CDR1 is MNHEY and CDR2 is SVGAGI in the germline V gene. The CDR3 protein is CASSYGTGDSDTQYF. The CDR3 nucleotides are TGTGCCAGCAGTTACGGGACAGGGGATTCAGATACGCAGTATTTT.

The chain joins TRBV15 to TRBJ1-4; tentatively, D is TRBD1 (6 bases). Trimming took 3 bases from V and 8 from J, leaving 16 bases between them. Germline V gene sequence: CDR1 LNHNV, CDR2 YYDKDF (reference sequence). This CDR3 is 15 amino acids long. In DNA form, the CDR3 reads TGTGCCACCAGCAGTCCAGGGGCCGGGGCGGAAAAACTGTTTTTT. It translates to CATSSPGAGAEKLFF.

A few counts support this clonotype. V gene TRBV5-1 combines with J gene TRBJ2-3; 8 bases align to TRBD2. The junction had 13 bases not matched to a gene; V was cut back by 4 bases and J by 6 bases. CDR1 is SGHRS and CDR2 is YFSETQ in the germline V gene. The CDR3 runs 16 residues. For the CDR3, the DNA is TGCGCCAGCAGCCCACTAACCGGGGGGGCCGTTGATACGCAGTATTTT. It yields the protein CASSPLTGGAVDTQYF.

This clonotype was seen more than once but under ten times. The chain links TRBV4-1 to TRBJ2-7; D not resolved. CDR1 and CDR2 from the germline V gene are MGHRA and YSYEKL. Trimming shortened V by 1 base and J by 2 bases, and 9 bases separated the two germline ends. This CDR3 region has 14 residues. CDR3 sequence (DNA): TGCGCCAGCAGCCAAGTGGCACCTCCCTACGAGCAGTACTTC. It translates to CASSQVAPPYEQYF.

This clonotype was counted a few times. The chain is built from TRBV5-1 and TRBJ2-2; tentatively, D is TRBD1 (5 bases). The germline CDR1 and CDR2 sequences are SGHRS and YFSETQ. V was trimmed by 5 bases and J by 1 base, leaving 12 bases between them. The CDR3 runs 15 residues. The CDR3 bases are TGCGCCAGCAGTCCGGACAAAATGAACACCGGGGAGCTGTTTTTT. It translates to CASSPDKMNTGELFF.

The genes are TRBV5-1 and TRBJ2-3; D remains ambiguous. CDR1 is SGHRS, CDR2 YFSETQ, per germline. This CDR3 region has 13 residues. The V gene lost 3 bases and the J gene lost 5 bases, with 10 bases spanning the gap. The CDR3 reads CASSSVSVDTQYF. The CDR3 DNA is TGCGCCAGCAGCTCAGTGTCTGTAGATACGCAGTATTTT.

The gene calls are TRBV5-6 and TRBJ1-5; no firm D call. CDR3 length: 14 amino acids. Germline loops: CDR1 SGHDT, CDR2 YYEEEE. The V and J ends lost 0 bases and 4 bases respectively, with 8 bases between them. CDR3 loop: CASSLGGRNQPQHF. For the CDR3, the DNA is TGTGCCAGCAGCTTGGGGGGTAGAAATCAGCCCCAGCATTTT.

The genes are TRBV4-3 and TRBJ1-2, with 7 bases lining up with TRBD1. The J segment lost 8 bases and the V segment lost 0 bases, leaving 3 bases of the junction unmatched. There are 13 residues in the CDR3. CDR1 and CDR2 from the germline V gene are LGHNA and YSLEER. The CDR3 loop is CASSQDRQGGYTF. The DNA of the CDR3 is TGCGCCAGCAGCCAAGATCGACAGGGAGGCTACACCTTC.

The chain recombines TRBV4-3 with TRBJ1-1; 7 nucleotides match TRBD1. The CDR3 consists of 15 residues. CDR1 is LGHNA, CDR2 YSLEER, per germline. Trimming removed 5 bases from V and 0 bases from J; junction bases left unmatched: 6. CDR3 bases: TGCGCCAGCAGCACGTGGGGACAGTTGAACACTGAAGCTTTCTTT. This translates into CASSTWGQLNTEAFF.

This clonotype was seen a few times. Here the CDR3 reads CASRRAGYRTGELFF. DNA for the CDR3: TGCGCCAGCCGGAGGGCAGGGTATCGCACCGGGGAGCTGTTTTTT. The chain employs TRBV5-1 and TRBJ2-2, with D possibly being TRBD2 (6 bases). The V end lost 7 bases, the J end lost 4 bases, and 17 bases lay between the germline ends. This CDR3 has 15 amino acids. CDR1 and CDR2 (germline): SGHRS, YFSETQ.

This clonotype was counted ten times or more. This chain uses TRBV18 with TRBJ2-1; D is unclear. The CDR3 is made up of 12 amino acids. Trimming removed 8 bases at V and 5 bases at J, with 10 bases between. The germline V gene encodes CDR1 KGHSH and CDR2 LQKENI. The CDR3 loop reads CASSPRDNEQFF. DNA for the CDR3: TGTGCCAGCAGCCCACGGGACAATGAGCAGTTCTTC.

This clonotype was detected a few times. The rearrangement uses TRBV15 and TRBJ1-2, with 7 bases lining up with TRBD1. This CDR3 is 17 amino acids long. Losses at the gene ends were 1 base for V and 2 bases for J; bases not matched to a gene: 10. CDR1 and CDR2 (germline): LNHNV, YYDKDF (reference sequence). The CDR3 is CATSRVFVEGQNYGYTF. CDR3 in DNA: TGTGCCACCAGCAGAGTGTTCGTGGAGGGACAGAACTATGGCTACACCTTC.

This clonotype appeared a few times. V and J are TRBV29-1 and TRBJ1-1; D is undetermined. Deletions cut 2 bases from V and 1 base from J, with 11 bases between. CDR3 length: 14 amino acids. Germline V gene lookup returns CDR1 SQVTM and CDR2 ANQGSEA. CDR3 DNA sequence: TGCAGCGTTGAATCAGTAAAGAAGAACACTGAAGCTTTCTTT. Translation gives CSVESVKKNTEAFF.

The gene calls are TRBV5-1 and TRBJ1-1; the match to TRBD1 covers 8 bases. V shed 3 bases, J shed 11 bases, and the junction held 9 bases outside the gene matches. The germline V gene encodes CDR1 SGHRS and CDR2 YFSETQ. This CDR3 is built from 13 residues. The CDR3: CASSSGQGGWAFF. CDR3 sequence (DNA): TGCGCCAGCAGCTCTGGACAGGGTGGATGGGCTTTCTTT.

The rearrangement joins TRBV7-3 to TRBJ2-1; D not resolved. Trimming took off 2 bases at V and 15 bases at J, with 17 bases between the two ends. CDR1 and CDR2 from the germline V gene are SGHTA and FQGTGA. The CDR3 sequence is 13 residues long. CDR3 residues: CASSLELQDDRFF. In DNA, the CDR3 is TGTGCCAGCAGCTTAGAGTTGCAGGACGATCGGTTCTTC.